This T cell receptor (beta chain) was identified in a study of T-cell reconstitution after alpha-beta-depleted transplantation in children. Study results and limitations: Surviving recipient T cells and thymic progenitors underlay high day-60 TCRbeta diversity in some patients. At around two months after transplant, the alpha-beta T cells were reportedly derived from several hundred expanded clones that came from non-depleted graft cells. The authors attributed T-cell counts and diversity one year after transplant mostly to newly produced T cells.

This clonotype occurred many times. The antigen is not known. Preparation of the TCRbeta library involved a method that used unique molecular identifiers. TCRdb re-called the PCR reads with MiXCR, one entry per CDR3 protein. Of around 200,000 distinct CDR3 sequences in the sample, roughly 11% were seen once. Deletions cut 6 bases from V and 2 bases from J, with 10 bases between. The CDR3 extends over 12 amino acids. The germline V gene has CDR1 SQVTM and CDR2 ANQGSEA. The TCR originated in a child in the first two years of life with acute myeloid leukemia, due to receive a stem cell transplant. The gene calls are TRBV29-1 and TRBJ1-2; possible D gene TRBD1, 6 bases. This specimen consisted of PBMCs, obtained before TCRalphabeta/CD19-depleted stem cell transplant. The DNA for the CDR3 is TGCAGCGTCGGACAGCTCAACTATGGCTACACCTTC. Translation: CSVGQLNYGYTF.